This TCR beta chain was identified in a study of blood T cells in healthy people across ages. Concerning this clonotype itself: The target antigen is unknown.

The authors ran a second PCR of about 7 to 11 cycles using a sample-barcoded 5' primer and a J-beta primer mix. TCRdb re-called the 5' RACE reads with MiXCR, one entry per CDR3 protein. The sample consists of roughly 1,000,000 distinct CDR3 sequences, almost 25% of them appearing once. Each donor gave roughly 9.8 milliliters of peripheral blood. Per individual sample, total RNA of at least 5 micrograms was extracted. General study results and limits: The study could not conclusively compare naive and antigen-experienced cells, given its unsorted PBMCs.

Trimming removed 7 bases at V and 8 bases at J, with 20 bases between. The CDR3 loop spans 13 amino acids. Germline V lookup: CDR1 SQVTM, CDR2 ANQGSEA. This same sample was also part of a study on T cells of mothers and their children. That study reports: Sequencing returned over 10 million TCR beta CDR3 reads per mother and about 3 million per child.

This sequence was found in a girl aged 2-15 years in good health. The chain couples TRBV29-1 to TRBJ1-1, with D tentatively TRBD1 (6 bases). The sequenced sample consisted of blood. The CDR3 loop reads CSETGGGIREAFF. In DNA form, the CDR3 reads TGCAGCGAAACGGGGGGGGGCATTAGGGAAGCTTTCTTT.